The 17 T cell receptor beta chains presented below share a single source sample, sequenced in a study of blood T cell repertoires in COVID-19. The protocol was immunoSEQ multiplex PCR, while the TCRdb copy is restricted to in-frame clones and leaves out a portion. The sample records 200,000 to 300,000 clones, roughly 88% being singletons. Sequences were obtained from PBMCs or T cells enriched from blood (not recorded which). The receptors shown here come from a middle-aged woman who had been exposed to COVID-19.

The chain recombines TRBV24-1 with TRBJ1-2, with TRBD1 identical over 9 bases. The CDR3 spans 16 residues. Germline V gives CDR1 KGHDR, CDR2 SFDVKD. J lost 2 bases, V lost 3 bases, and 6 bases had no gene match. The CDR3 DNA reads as TGTGCCACCAGTGATCCTTCGGGACAGGGAAACTATGGCTACACCTTC. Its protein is CATSDPSGQGNYGYTF.

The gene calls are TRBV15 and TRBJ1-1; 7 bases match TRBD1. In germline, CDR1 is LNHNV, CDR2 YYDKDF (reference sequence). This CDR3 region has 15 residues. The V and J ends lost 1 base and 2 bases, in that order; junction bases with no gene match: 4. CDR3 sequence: CATSRATGRNTEAFF. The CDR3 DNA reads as TGTGCCACCAGCAGAGCGACAGGGAGAAACACTGAAGCTTTCTTT.

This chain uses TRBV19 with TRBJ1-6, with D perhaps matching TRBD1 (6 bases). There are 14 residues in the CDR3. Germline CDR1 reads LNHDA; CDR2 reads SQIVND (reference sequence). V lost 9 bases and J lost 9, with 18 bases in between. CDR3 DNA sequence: TGTGCCAGCCAAGACGGGGGGCTGGGTTCACCCCTCCACTTT. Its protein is CASQDGGLGSPLHF.

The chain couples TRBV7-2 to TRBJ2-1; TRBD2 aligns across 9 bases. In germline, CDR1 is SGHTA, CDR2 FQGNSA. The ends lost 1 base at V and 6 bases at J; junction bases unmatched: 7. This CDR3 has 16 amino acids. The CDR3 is CASSLVALAGSNEQFF. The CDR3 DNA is TGTGCCAGCAGCTTAGTTGCCCTAGCGGGGTCCAATGAGCAGTTCTTC.

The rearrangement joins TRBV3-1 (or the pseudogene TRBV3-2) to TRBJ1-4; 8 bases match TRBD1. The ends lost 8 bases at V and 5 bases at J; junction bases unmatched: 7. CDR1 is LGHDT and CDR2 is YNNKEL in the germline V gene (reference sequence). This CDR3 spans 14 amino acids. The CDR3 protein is CASSLGQGNEKLFF. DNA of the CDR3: TGTGCCAGCTCCCTAGGACAGGGAAATGAAAAACTGTTTTTT.

CDR3 in amino acids: CASSLSSYSNQPQHF. CDR3 DNA sequence: TGTGCCAGCAGCCTTAGCAGTTATAGCAATCAGCCCCAGCATTTT. This chain joins TRBV28 and TRBJ1-5; D not certain. Germline CDR1 MDHEN, CDR2 SYDVKM. V lost 6 bases to trimming and J lost 0 bases, with 12 bases between them. The CDR3 has 15 amino acids.

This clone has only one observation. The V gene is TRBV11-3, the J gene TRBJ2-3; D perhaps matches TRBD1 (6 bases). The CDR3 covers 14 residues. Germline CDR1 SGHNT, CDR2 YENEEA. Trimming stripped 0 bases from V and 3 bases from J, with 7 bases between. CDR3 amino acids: CASSLDGTTDTQYF. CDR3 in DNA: TGTGCCAGCAGCTTAGATGGGACAACAGATACGCAGTATTTT.

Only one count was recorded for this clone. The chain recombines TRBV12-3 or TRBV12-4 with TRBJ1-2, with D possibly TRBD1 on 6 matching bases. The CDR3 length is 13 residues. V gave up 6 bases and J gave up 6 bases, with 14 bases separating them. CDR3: CASSLGGGDGYTF. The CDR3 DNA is TGTGCCAGCAGCCTAGGAGGGGGGGATGGCTACACCTTC.

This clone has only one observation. As DNA, the CDR3 is TGTGCCAGCAGCTTAGCGCTGGGGGCGAGGACTGAAGCTTTCTTT. Its protein is CASSLALGARTEAFF. The chain employs TRBV7-9 and TRBJ1-1; perhaps TRBD1 as D (6 bases). This CDR3 has 15 residues. CDR1 and CDR2 (germline): SEHNR, FQNEAQ (reference sequence). The ends were cut back, 0 bases at V and 5 bases at J, with 13 bases in the middle. The full variable domain, in which reference TRBV7-9 and TRBJ1-1 provide the parts outside the CDR3, is DTGVSQNPRHKITKRGQNVTFRCDPISEHNRLYWYRQTLGQGPEFLTYFQNEAQLEKSRLLSDRFSAERPKGSFSTLEIQRTEQGDSAMYLCASSLALGARTEAFFGQGTRLTVV.

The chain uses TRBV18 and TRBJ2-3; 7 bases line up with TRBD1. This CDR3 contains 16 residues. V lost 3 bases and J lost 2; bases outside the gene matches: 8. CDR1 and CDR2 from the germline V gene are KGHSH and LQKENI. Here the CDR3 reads CASSPTSGQNTDTQYF. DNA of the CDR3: TGTGCCAGCTCACCCACATCGGGACAGAACACAGATACGCAGTATTTT.

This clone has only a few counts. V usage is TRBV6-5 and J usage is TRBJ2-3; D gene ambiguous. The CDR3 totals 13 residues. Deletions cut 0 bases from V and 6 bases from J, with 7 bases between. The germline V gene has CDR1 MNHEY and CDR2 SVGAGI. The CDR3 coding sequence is TGTGCCAGCAGTTACTCGTCTACTGATACGCAGTATTTT. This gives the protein CASSYSSTDTQYF.

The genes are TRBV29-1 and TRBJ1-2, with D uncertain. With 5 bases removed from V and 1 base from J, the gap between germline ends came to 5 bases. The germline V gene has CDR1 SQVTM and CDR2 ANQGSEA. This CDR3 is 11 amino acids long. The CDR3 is CSVSSNYGYTF. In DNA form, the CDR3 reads TGCAGCGTTTCGAGTAACTATGGCTACACCTTC.

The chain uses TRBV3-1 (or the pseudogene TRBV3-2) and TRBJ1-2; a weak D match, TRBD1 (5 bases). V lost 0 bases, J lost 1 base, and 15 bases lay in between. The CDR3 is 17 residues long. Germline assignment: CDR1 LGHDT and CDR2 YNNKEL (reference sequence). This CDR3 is CASSQDREGNRNYGYTF. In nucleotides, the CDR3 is TGTGCCAGCAGCCAAGATCGGGAGGGGAACCGTAACTATGGCTACACCTTC.

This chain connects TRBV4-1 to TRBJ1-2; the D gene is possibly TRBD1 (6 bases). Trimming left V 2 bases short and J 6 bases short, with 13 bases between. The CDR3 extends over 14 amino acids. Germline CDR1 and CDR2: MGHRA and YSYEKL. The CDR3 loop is CASSQPGTTNGYTF. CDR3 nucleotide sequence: TGCGCCAGCAGCCAACCCGGGACAACGAATGGCTACACCTTC.

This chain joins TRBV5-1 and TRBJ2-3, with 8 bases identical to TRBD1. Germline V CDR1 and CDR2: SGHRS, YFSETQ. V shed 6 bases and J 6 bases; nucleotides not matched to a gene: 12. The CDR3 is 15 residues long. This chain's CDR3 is CASTYGQGFYDTQYF. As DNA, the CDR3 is TGCGCCAGCACCTATGGACAGGGATTCTACGATACGCAGTATTTT.

CDR3 sequence reads: CASSQDVRAGRSGYTF. CDR3 coding DNA: TGTGCCAGCAGCCAAGATGTCAGGGCAGGGCGGAGTGGCTACACCTTC. V usage is TRBV3-1 (or the pseudogene TRBV3-2) and J usage is TRBJ1-2, with a weak D call TRBD1 (5 bases). The CDR3 spans 16 residues. V lost 0 bases and J lost 7, with 18 bases in between. Germline V gene lookup returns CDR1 LGHDT and CDR2 YNNKEL (reference sequence).

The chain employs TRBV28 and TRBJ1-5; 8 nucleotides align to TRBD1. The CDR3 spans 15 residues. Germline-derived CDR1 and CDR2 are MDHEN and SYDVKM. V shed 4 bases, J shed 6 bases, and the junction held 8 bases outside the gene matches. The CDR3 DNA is TGTGCCAGCAGTTCACCAGGGGGCTCGGGTCAGCCCCAGCATTTT. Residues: CASSSPGGSGQPQHF.